A selection of T cell receptor beta chains follows, all from one sample in a study of blood T cell repertoires in COVID-19. TCRdb keeps only in-frame clones here, not all; method: immunoSEQ multiplex PCR. There are approximately 20,000 clones in the sample; more than 70% occur only once, and over 8.5% lies in the top ten. Sequencing was performed on peripheral blood. The receptors here all came from a human donor in a cohort sampled during active COVID-19. Each CDR3 is given with its conserved first and last residue. D genes are given only for firm matches. Part of the rows lack a size; the others show once, few, many or a class for expanded clones.

>13|NA|TRBJ1-4|TRBV6-6|NA
TGTGCCAGTGGAGCGGGGCCTTACGAAAAACTGTTTTTT
CASGAGPYEKLFF
>14|NA|TRBJ1-1|TRBV5-1|NA
TGCGCCAGCAGCTTGGCAGCGGAGACAGGCGGGGGTTTCTTT
CASSLAAETGGGFF
>14|NA|TRBJ1-6|TRBV6-5|NA
TGTGCCAGCAGTCCGGACAGCAGGAATTCACCCCTCCACTTT
CASSPDSRNSPLHF
>18|NA|TRBJ2-3|TRBV19|TRBD1
TGTGCCAGTAGGACGCGGGATGGGACAGGGGGGACCCCAGATACGCAGTATTTT
CASRTRDGTGGTPDTQYF
>16|once|TRBJ1-5|TRBV6-1|NA
TGTGCCAGCAGTGAAGTTGCGTCCTTTGGCAATCAGCCCCAGCATTTT
CASSEVASFGNQPQHF
>14|NA|TRBJ1-3|TRBV5-1|NA
TGCGCCAGCCAACAGGGCAGCTCTGGAAACACCATATATTTT
CASQQGSSGNTIYF
>17|NA|TRBJ1-2|TRBV11-1|TRBD1
TGTGCCAGCAGCTTAGCTCCGGGACAGTTGGGGCTCTATGGCTACACCTTC
CASSLAPGQLGLYGYTF
>14|once|TRBJ1-4|TRBV9|NA
TGTGCCAGCAGCGTACAGGGGAGTGATGAAAAACTGTTTTTT
CASSVQGSDEKLFF
>15|NA|TRBJ2-3|TRBV24-1|TRBD2
TGTGCCACCAGTGATGGAGCGGGGGGGACAGATACGCAGTATTTT
CATSDGAGGTDTQYF
>15|once|TRBJ1-2|TRBV19|NA
TGTGCCAGTAGTATTTCGAACAGTTTTAACTATGGCTACACCTTC
CASSISNSFNYGYTF
>16|NA|TRBJ2-3|TRBV5-1|TRBD1
TGCGCCAGCAGCCCCCCCCCGACAGGGCACCCGGATACGCAGTATTTT
CASSPPPTGHPDTQYF
>11|few|TRBJ1-1|TRBV29-1|NA
TGCAGCGTTGATTATGGGCAAGAAGCTTTCTTT
CSVDYGQEAFF